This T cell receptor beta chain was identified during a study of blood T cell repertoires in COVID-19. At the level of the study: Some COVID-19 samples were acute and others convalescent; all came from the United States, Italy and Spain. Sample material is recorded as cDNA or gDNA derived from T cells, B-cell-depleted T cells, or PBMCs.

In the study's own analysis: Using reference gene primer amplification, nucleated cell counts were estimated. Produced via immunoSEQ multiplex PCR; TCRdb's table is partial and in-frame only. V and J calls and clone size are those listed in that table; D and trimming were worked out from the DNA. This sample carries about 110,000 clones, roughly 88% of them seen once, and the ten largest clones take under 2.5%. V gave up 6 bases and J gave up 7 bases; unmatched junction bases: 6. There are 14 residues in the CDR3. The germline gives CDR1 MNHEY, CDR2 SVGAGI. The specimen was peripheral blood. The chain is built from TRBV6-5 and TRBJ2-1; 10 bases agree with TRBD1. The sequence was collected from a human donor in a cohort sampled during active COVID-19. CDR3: CASRRQGAGNEQFF. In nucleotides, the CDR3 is TGTGCCAGCAGGAGACAGGGGGCGGGGAATGAGCAGTTCTTC.